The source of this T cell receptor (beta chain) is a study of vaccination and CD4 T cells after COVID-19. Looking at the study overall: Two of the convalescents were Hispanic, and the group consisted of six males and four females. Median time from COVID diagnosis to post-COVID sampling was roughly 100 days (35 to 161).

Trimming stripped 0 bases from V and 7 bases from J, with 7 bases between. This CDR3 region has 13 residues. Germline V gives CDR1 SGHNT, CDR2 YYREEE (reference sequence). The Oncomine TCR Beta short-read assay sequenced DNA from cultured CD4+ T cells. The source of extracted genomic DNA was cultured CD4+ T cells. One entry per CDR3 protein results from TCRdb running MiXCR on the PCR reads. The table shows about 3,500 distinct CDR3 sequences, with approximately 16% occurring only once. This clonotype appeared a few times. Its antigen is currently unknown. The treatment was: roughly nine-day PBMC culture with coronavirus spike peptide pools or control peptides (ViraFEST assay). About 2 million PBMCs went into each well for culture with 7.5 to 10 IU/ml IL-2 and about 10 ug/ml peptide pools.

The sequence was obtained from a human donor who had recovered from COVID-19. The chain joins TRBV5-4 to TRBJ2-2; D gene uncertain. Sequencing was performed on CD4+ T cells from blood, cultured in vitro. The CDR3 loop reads CASSLVKGGELFF. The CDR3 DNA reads TGTGCCAGCAGCTTGGTGAAGGGCGGGGAGCTGTTTTTT.